Following are 27 T cell receptor beta chains from one sample sequenced in a study of Ad26.COV2.S vaccination and SARS-CoV-2 variants. Data came from immunoSEQ multiplex PCR; TCRdb stores just in-frame clones and leaves some out. The sample holds around 300,000 clones, roughly 88% seen once. Specified treatment: around 19 received Ad26.COV2.S at low or high dose, single or two shots; about 5 received placebo; per-sample allocation not given. Specimen acquisition occurred on day 63 following the initial vaccine or placebo injection. Material: peripheral blood, obtained in a trial of Ad26.COV2.S vaccine versus placebo. Receptors were obtained from a person between 18 and 65 years old who received the Ad26.COV2.S COVID-19 vaccine or a placebo.

The genes are TRBV28 and TRBJ1-2; D is perhaps TRBD1 (6 bases). Per germline, CDR1 MDHEN and CDR2 SYDVKM. The CDR3 contains 13 residues. V shed 5 bases and J shed 5 bases, with 12 bases lying between them. In nucleotides, the CDR3 is TGTGCCAGCAGTCCGGACAGAAGGTATGGCTACACCTTC. This codes for CASSPDRRYGYTF.

This chain joins TRBV7-9 and TRBJ2-3; possibly TRBD2 for D (5 bases). Germline V gene data show CDR1 as SEHNR and CDR2 as FQNEAQ (reference sequence). Trimming cost V 8 bases and J 2 bases, with 14 bases left between them. The CDR3 extends over 14 amino acids. The DNA for the CDR3 is TGTGCCAGCTCGGCGGTTCTAGCCACAGATACGCAGTATTTT. Residues: CASSAVLATDTQYF.

As to this clone: Other DNA sequences from this sample encode an identical CDR3 as well. The V and J genes are TRBV5-4 and TRBJ2-5; D is perhaps TRBD1 or TRBD2 (6 bases each). Trimming took off 0 bases at V and 5 bases at J, with 11 bases between the two ends. Per germline, CDR1 SGHNT and CDR2 YYREEE (reference sequence). CDR3 size: 14 residues. The chain's CDR3 is CASSLGGARETQYF. The CDR3 nucleotides are TGTGCCAGCAGCTTGGGGGGGGCAAGGGAGACCCAGTACTTC. Variable domain in full (rest from reference TRBV5-4 and TRBJ2-5): ETGVTQSPTHLIKTRGQQVTLRCSSQSGHNTVSWYQQALGQGPQFIFQYYREEENGRGNFPPRFSGLQFPNYSSELNVNALELDDSALYLCASSLGGARETQYFGPGTRLLVL.

The V call is TRBV19, the J call TRBJ1-1; D call uncertain. Germline V gene lookup returns CDR1 LNHDA and CDR2 SQIVND (reference sequence). V was trimmed by 6 bases and J by 1 base, leaving 12 bases between them. The CDR3 contains 14 residues. The DNA for the CDR3 is TGTGCCAGTAGGGTCCCCCCCGAGAACACTGAAGCTTTCTTT. Translated, it gives CASRVPPENTEAFF. Full variable domain (rest looked up from reference TRBV19 and TRBJ1-1): DGGITQSPKYLFRKEGQNVTLSCEQNLNHDAMYWYRQDPGQGLRLIYYSQIVNDFQKGDIAEGYSVSREKKESFPLTVTSAQKNPTAFYLCASRVPPENTEAFFGQGTRLTVV.

The rearrangement links TRBV7-9 to TRBJ2-7; D remains ambiguous. The CDR3 contains 16 residues. Germline V CDR1 and CDR2: SEHNR, FQNEAQ (reference sequence). Between the trimmed V and J ends, which lost 1 base and 0 bases, there was a span of 13 bases. CDR3 bases: TGTGCCAGCAGCTTAGAGCGTCTCCTTAGCTCCTACGAGCAGTACTTC. Translated, it gives CASSLERLLSSYEQYF.

Remarks on this clone: The sample has other DNA sequences that encode this CDR3 too. The chain couples TRBV5-1 to TRBJ1-6; 7 positions agree with TRBD1. The germline V gene encodes CDR1 SGHRS and CDR2 YFSETQ. Trimming removed 4 bases from V and 4 bases from J; junction bases left unmatched: 20. This CDR3 has 20 residues. CDR3 protein: CASSGRGQSGRLSYNSPLHF. CDR3 bases: TGCGCCAGCAGCGGAAGGGGACAGAGCGGTCGTCTCAGTTATAATTCACCCCTCCACTTT.

The rearrangement links TRBV9 to TRBJ2-2; D is unresolved. Trimming pared 0 bases from V and 7 bases from J, leaving 7 bases between. The germline V gene has CDR1 SGDLS and CDR2 YYNGEE. The CDR3 is 13 residues long. CDR3 region: CASSVGWFGELFF. The CDR3 DNA follows: TGTGCCAGCAGCGTAGGGTGGTTCGGGGAGCTGTTTTTT.

The chain employs TRBV7-2 and TRBJ1-1; no firm D call. V lost 5 bases and J 3 bases, leaving 16 bases between the germline ends. Per the germline V gene, CDR1 is SGHTA and CDR2 is FQGNSA. The CDR3 spans 15 residues. CDR3 loop: CASSPAQRWDTEAFF. CDR3 bases: TGTGCCAGCAGCCCCGCCCAAAGGTGGGACACTGAAGCTTTCTTT.

The chain uses TRBV25-1 and TRBJ1-2; D call uncertain. Germline V CDR1 and CDR2: MGHDK, SYGVNS. The CDR3 extends over 15 amino acids. The V end lost 0 bases, the J end lost 7 bases, and 15 bases lay between the germline ends. CDR3 bases: TGTGCCAGCAGTGAATATGTTCCGGGCTGGGGTGGCTACACCTTC. Translating it yields CASSEYVPGWGGYTF.

The chain is built from TRBV5-6 and TRBJ2-3; D gene ambiguous. The CDR3 is 14 residues long. Germline CDR1 SGHDT, CDR2 YYEEEE. V gave up 4 bases and J gave up 6 bases, with 15 bases separating them. In DNA, the CDR3 is TGTGCCAGCAGCCGGAAATCGGCGGATGATACGCAGTATTTT. It translates to CASSRKSADDTQYF.

This clone was seen only a few times. The chain links TRBV13 to TRBJ1-1, with unresolved D. Trimming removed 3 bases at V and 0 bases at J, with 14 bases between. CDR3 length: 16 residues. Germline V CDR1 and CDR2: PRHDT, FYEKMQ (reference sequence). The DNA for the CDR3 is TGTGCCAGCAGCTTGGCCCAGATCACCATGAACACTGAAGCTTTCTTT. It is translated as CASSLAQITMNTEAFF.

The J gene is TRBJ1-2, the V gene TRBV4-3; no clear D. The CDR3 runs 12 residues. V lost 0 bases and J lost 8, with 7 bases in between. The germline V gene has CDR1 LGHNA and CDR2 YSLEER. CDR3 loop: CASSQDQRGYTF. CDR3 nucleotide sequence: TGCGCCAGCAGCCAAGATCAGCGCGGCTACACCTTC.

This chain uses TRBV5-1 with TRBJ1-4; 7 bases match TRBD1. This CDR3 comprises 13 residues. Germline V lookup: CDR1 SGHRS, CDR2 YFSETQ. J was trimmed by 8 bases and V by 1 base; bases with no gene match: 2. CDR3 in amino acids: CASSLTGVEKLFF. CDR3 sequence (DNA): TGCGCCAGCAGCTTGACAGGGGTCGAAAAACTGTTTTTT.

This rearrangement joins TRBV7-2 to TRBJ1-4; TRBD1 is a possible D gene (6 bases). Trimming stripped 5 bases from V and 8 bases from J, with 21 bases between. Germline V gene lookup returns CDR1 SGHTA and CDR2 FQGNSA. The CDR3 runs to 16 residues. The CDR3 here is CASSLSAGGAGEKLFF. DNA for the CDR3: TGTGCCAGCAGCCTCTCCGCGGGGGGGGCTGGAGAAAAACTGTTTTTT.

The chain couples TRBV4-3 to TRBJ2-1; D perhaps matches TRBD1 (6 bases). CDR1 LGHNA and CDR2 YSLEER come from the germline V gene. Trimming left V 0 bases short and J 3 bases short, with 12 bases between. The CDR3 totals 16 residues. The DNA for the CDR3 is TGCGCCAGCAGCCAAGACCAGGGGCCTGACTACAATGAGCAGTTCTTC. Residues: CASSQDQGPDYNEQFF.

J is TRBJ2-2 and V is TRBV19, with TRBD1 matching 9 bases. The germline CDR1 and CDR2 sequences are LNHDA and SQIVND (reference sequence). CDR3 length: 15 residues. V gave up 6 bases and J gave up 5 bases; unmatched junction bases: 7. CDR3 sequence reads: CASSLTGGGTGELFF. In DNA form, the CDR3 reads TGTGCCAGTAGCCTGACAGGGGGTGGAACCGGGGAGCTGTTTTTT.

This sequence joins TRBV19 and TRBJ2-7; the D gene is possibly TRBD1 (6 bases). CDR1 is LNHDA and CDR2 is SQIVND in the germline V gene (reference sequence). Trimming removed 3 bases from V and 1 base from J, with 7 bases in between. The CDR3 contains 13 residues. The CDR3 protein is CASSMDSSYEQYF. The CDR3 nucleotides read TGTGCCAGTAGTATGGACAGTTCCTACGAGCAGTACTTC.

The chain has TRBV18 and TRBJ1-1; no clear D gene. V was cut by 4 bases and J by 2 bases, with 11 bases left in between. Looked up from germline, CDR1 is KGHSH and CDR2 is LQKENI. The CDR3 is 14 residues long. In nucleotides, the CDR3 is TGTGCCAGCTCACAACTCAGGTCAAACACTGAAGCTTTCTTT. Translation: CASSQLRSNTEAFF.

The chain recombines TRBV6-6 with TRBJ1-2, with 9 bases aligning to TRBD1. The CDR3 runs 15 residues. Losses at the gene ends were 6 bases for V and 8 bases for J; bases not matched to a gene: 13. CDR1 and CDR2 (germline): MNHNY, SVGAGI (reference sequence). The CDR3 protein is CASSLLSGTGNGYTF. In DNA, the CDR3 is TGTGCCAGCAGCCTGCTATCCGGGACAGGGAACGGCTACACCTTC.

This clone appeared a single time. The chain recombines TRBV6-2 or TRBV6-3 with TRBJ1-2; 7 bases match TRBD1. Losses at the gene ends were 2 bases for V and 4 bases for J; bases not matched to a gene: 10. CDR3 length equals 16 residues. Germline values: CDR1 MNHEY, CDR2 SVGEGT. The CDR3: CASSYRAGGVFYGYTF. In nucleotides, the CDR3 is TGTGCCAGCAGTTACCGGGCAGGGGGGGTCTTCTATGGCTACACCTTC.

The chain links TRBV5-6 to TRBJ2-7; 13 nucleotides match TRBD2. The trim removed 4 bases at V and 2 bases at J, leaving 12 bases unmatched. Germline loops: CDR1 SGHDT, CDR2 YYEEEE. This CDR3 is built from 18 residues. CDR3 loop: CASSPGLAGTTVPYEQYV. The CDR3 bases are TGTGCCAGCAGCCCGGGACTAGCGGGAACCACTGTCCCCTACGAGCAGTACGTC.

The gene calls are TRBV19 and TRBJ1-2, with D possibly being TRBD1 (5 bases). V was trimmed by 4 bases and J by 11 bases, leaving 23 bases between them. The V gene's germline CDR1 is LNHDA and CDR2 SQIVND (reference sequence). The CDR3 is made up of 15 amino acids. The CDR3 loop is CASSSTGTSLFGYTF. The CDR3 DNA sequence: TGTGCCAGTAGTAGTACCGGGACCTCTCTATTTGGATACACCTTC.

The sample holds one count of this clone. An end of the junction does not agree with germline; a read error may underlie this. The chain carries TRBV20-1 and TRBJ1-3; D remains unclear. The V gene's germline CDR1 is DFQATT and CDR2 SNEGSKA (reference sequence). The CDR3 totals 11 residues. CDR3 sequence (DNA): TGCAGTGCTAGAGGTGGGGTCGGGGAACATTTT. It is translated as CSARGGVGEHF.

Concerning this clone itself: Additional DNA sequences in this sample encode the identical CDR3. This chain connects TRBV4-1 to TRBJ1-1; possibly TRBD1 for D (6 bases). This CDR3 spans 14 amino acids. Germline V gives CDR1 MGHRA, CDR2 YSYEKL. Deletions cut 0 bases from V and 5 bases from J, with 10 bases between. CDR3 in amino acids: CASSQDGGSTEAFF. CDR3 nucleotide sequence: TGCGCCAGCAGCCAAGATGGGGGCTCTACTGAAGCTTTCTTT.

CDR3 coding DNA: TGCGCCAGCAGCCAAGATGCCTGGGGCAATCAGCCCCAGCATTTT. This sequence encodes CASSQDAWGNQPQHF. This sequence joins TRBV4-1 and TRBJ1-5; no reliable D call. The CDR3 runs 15 residues. CDR1 is MGHRA and CDR2 is YSYEKL in the germline V gene. V was clipped by 0 bases and J by 2 bases, with 8 bases between them.

Remarks on this clone: Other nucleotide sequences in the sample specify the same CDR3. This chain links TRBV18 with TRBJ1-1; a possible D gene is TRBD1 (5 bases). Germline CDR1 KGHSH, CDR2 LQKENI. The length of the CDR3 is 13 residues. V lost 3 bases and J lost 2, with 7 bases in between. The CDR3 DNA sequence: TGTGCCAGCTCACCCCAGGGAAACACTGAAGCTTTCTTT. This codes for CASSPQGNTEAFF.

The rearrangement uses TRBV11-2 and TRBJ1-6; D uncertain. The CDR3 has 15 residues. Trimming shortened V by 3 bases and J by 9 bases, and 15 bases separated the two germline ends. Per the germline V gene, CDR1 is SGHAT and CDR2 is FQNNGV. In DNA, the CDR3 is TGTGCCAGCAGCTTTAAAATATTTTCTCTTTCACCCCTCCACTTT. Protein: CASSFKIFSLSPLHF.